A selection of T cell receptor beta chains follows, all from one sample in a study of CD8+CD57+ T cells in acquired aplastic anemia. TCRdb called the reads again in MiXCR, with one record for every CDR3 protein. Of about 180,000 distinct CDR3 sequences in the sample, 48% are singletons; the top ten hold 10% to 15%. The sequencing sample was made of sorted CD4+, CD8+, or CD8+CD57+ T cells (not recorded which) from PBMCs. The receptors originated from a human donor with aplastic anemia. Each CDR3 is given with its conserved first and last residue. D genes are given only for firm matches. The size of a clone is reported for some rows only, either as once, few or many, or as a class for expanded clones.

abundance: once; d_gene: .; j_gene: TRBJ2-6; v_gene: TRBV10-3; CDR3aa: CAISVGGTKPADSGANVLTF; CDR3nt: TGTGCCATCAGTGTAGGTGGGACCAAGCCGGCAGACTCTGGGGCCAACGTCCTGACTTTC
abundance: many; d_gene: .; j_gene: TRBJ2-1; v_gene: TRBV9; CDR3aa: CASSERQVRSNEQFF; CDR3nt: TGTGCCAGCAGTGAGAGACAGGTCCGGTCCAATGAGCAGTTCTTC
abundance: .; d_gene: .; j_gene: TRBJ1-2; v_gene: TRBV9; CDR3aa: CASSVDQGPYGYTF; CDR3nt: TGTGCCAGCAGCGTAGATCAGGGACCCTATGGCTACACCTTC
abundance: .; d_gene: .; j_gene: TRBJ2-7; v_gene: TRBV2; CDR3aa: CASSVGGAQDQYF; CDR3nt: TGTGCCAGCAGTGTAGGGGGGGCACAAGATCAGTACTTC
abundance: .; d_gene: TRBD2; j_gene: TRBJ2-4; v_gene: TRBV20-1; CDR3aa: CSARDPGGRQKNIQYF; CDR3nt: TGCAGTGCTAGAGATCCGGGAGGACGGCAGAAAAACATTCAGTACTTC
abundance: .; d_gene: TRBD1; j_gene: TRBJ2-7; v_gene: TRBV13; CDR3aa: CASSPRGRLYEQYF; CDR3nt: TGTGCCAGCAGCCCCAGGGGGCGGCTCTACGAGCAGTACTTC
abundance: .; d_gene: TRBD2; j_gene: TRBJ2-1; v_gene: TRBV4-2; CDR3aa: CASSQELAGVYGNEQFF; CDR3nt: TGTGCCAGCAGCCAAGAGCTAGCGGGGGTGTACGGCAATGAGCAGTTCTTC
abundance: many; d_gene: .; j_gene: TRBJ1-2; v_gene: TRBV12-3/TRBV12-4; CDR3aa: CASSLGHSYGYTF; CDR3nt: TGTGCCAGCAGTTTGGGACATTCCTATGGCTACACCTTC
abundance: .; d_gene: TRBD2; j_gene: TRBJ2-5; v_gene: TRBV6-1; CDR3aa: CASSGGAWETQYF; CDR3nt: TGTGCCAGTAGCGGGGGGGCCTGGGAGACCCAGTACTTC
abundance: .; d_gene: .; j_gene: TRBJ1-4; v_gene: TRBV25-1; CDR3aa: CASSETRGKAGEKLFF; CDR3nt: TGTGCCAGCAGTGAAACACGGGGGAAGGCGGGTGAAAAACTGTTTTTT
abundance: few; d_gene: .; j_gene: TRBJ2-7; v_gene: TRBV7-3; CDR3aa: CASSLVEGYEQYF; CDR3nt: TGTGCCAGCAGCTTAGTCGAGGGCTACGAGCAGTACTTC
abundance: .; d_gene: .; j_gene: TRBJ2-7; v_gene: TRBV14; CDR3aa: CASSHRGSRGIAGVGTYEQYF; CDR3nt: TGTGCCAGCAGCCATCGGGGGAGTAGGGGGATTGCAGGGGTCGGCACCTACGAGCAGTACTTC
abundance: .; d_gene: .; j_gene: TRBJ2-3; v_gene: TRBV5-1; CDR3aa: CASRPLYTDTQYF; CDR3nt: TGCGCCAGCCGCCCTTTGTACACAGATACGCAGTATTTT
abundance: .; d_gene: TRBD1; j_gene: TRBJ1-2; v_gene: TRBV7-2; CDR3aa: CASSRTGLYGYTF; CDR3nt: TGTGCCAGCAGCCGGACAGGTCTCTATGGCTACACCTTC
abundance: .; d_gene: .; j_gene: TRBJ1-6; v_gene: TRBV10-1; CDR3aa: CASSQPGSNSPLHF; CDR3nt: TGTGCCAGCAGCCAGCCAGGGAGTAATTCACCCCTCCACTTT
abundance: .; d_gene: .; j_gene: TRBJ2-5; v_gene: TRBV24-1; CDR3aa: CATSDEDRQAQYF; CDR3nt: TGTGCCACCAGTGACGAGGACCGCCAGGCCCAGTACTTC
abundance: many; d_gene: .; j_gene: TRBJ2-2; v_gene: TRBV5-4; CDR3aa: CASSLVASGGELFF; CDR3nt: TGTGCCAGCAGCTTGGTCGCCTCCGGCGGGGAGCTGTTTTTT
abundance: once; d_gene: TRBD1; j_gene: TRBJ1-5; v_gene: TRBV2; CDR3aa: CASRLQGISNQPQHF; CDR3nt: TGTGCCAGCAGATTACAGGGGATAAGCAATCAGCCCCAGCATTTT
abundance: .; d_gene: .; j_gene: TRBJ1-5; v_gene: TRBV7-8; CDR3aa: CASSSHGGMESNQPQHF; CDR3nt: TGTGCCAGCAGCTCTCATGGGGGCATGGAAAGCAATCAGCCCCAGCATTTT
abundance: .; d_gene: TRBD2; j_gene: TRBJ2-1; v_gene: TRBV10-3; CDR3aa: CAIEGGGAYNEQFF; CDR3nt: TGTGCCATCGAAGGCGGGGGAGCCTACAATGAGCAGTTCTTC
abundance: few; d_gene: .; j_gene: TRBJ1-2; v_gene: TRBV29-1; CDR3aa: CSVVRGLSYGYTF; CDR3nt: TGCAGCGTTGTCCGGGGGCTTTCCTATGGCTACACCTTC
abundance: many; d_gene: TRBD2; j_gene: TRBJ2-5; v_gene: TRBV7-2; CDR3aa: CASSYGLAGGGFGETQYF; CDR3nt: TGTGCCAGCAGTTATGGACTAGCGGGGGGCGGGTTCGGAGAGACCCAGTACTTC
abundance: .; d_gene: .; j_gene: TRBJ1-5; v_gene: TRBV2; CDR3aa: CASSEEGNQPQHF; CDR3nt: TGTGCCAGCAGTGAAGAAGGGAATCAGCCCCAGCATTTT
abundance: .; d_gene: TRBD2; j_gene: TRBJ2-1; v_gene: TRBV11-1; CDR3aa: CASSSGGPRNEQFF; CDR3nt: TGTGCCAGCTCTAGCGGGGGGCCGCGCAATGAGCAGTTCTTC
abundance: .; d_gene: TRBD1; j_gene: TRBJ2-7; v_gene: TRBV29-1; CDR3aa: CSVVTGQGGLEQYF; CDR3nt: TGCAGCGTGGTCACTGGACAGGGAGGCCTCGAGCAGTACTTC
abundance: .; d_gene: TRBD2; j_gene: TRBJ2-5; v_gene: TRBV14; CDR3aa: CASSQQAGFQETQYF; CDR3nt: TGTGCCAGCAGCCAACAAGCGGGGTTCCAAGAGACCCAGTACTTC
abundance: .; d_gene: TRBD1; j_gene: TRBJ1-4; v_gene: TRBV6-1; CDR3aa: CASSRGQGVFNEKLFF; CDR3nt: TGTGCCAGCAGTCGAGGACAGGGGGTCTTTAATGAAAAACTGTTTTTT
abundance: many; d_gene: TRBD1; j_gene: TRBJ1-2; v_gene: TRBV20-1; CDR3aa: CSARDRDRLYGYTF; CDR3nt: TGCAGTGCTAGAGACCGGGACAGACTCTATGGCTACACCTTC
abundance: .; d_gene: .; j_gene: TRBJ2-2; v_gene: TRBV24-1; CDR3aa: CASGLPRGEGGLTGELFF; CDR3nt: TGTGCTAGTGGTTTGCCCCGAGGCGAAGGGGGGCTCACCGGGGAGCTGTTTTTT
abundance: many; d_gene: .; j_gene: TRBJ2-4; v_gene: TRBV20-1; CDR3aa: CSARQGLDLAKNIQYF; CDR3nt: TGCAGTGCTAGACAGGGGCTAGATTTAGCCAAAAACATTCAGTACTTC
abundance: many; d_gene: TRBD2; j_gene: TRBJ2-3; v_gene: TRBV7-9; CDR3aa: CASTSGGGTDTQYF; CDR3nt: TGTGCCAGCACATCGGGAGGTGGCACAGATACGCAGTATTTT
abundance: .; d_gene: TRBD1; j_gene: TRBJ2-7; v_gene: TRBV7-2; CDR3aa: CASRLIGDEGTGINYEQYF; CDR3nt: TGTGCCAGCAGACTTATCGGCGATGAAGGGACAGGGATTAATTACGAGCAGTACTTC